The 12 T cell receptor beta chains presented below share a single source sample, sequenced in a study of shared clonotypes between healthy human individuals. CD45RO-negative, CCR7-positively selected cells formed the naive CD8 fraction, excluding terminally differentiated effector memory CD45RA+ cells. The repertoire was sequenced with immunoSEQ multiplex PCR; TCRdb's copy has only in-frame clones and lacks some. The sample lists approximately 740,000 clones; 80% to 95% were seen once. Sequenced: naive CD8+ T cells sorted from blood. These receptors were obtained from a man aged 30 to 45 in good health.

A single count supports this clone. The chain uses TRBV29-1 and TRBJ2-7, with D maybe TRBD1 (6 bases). The ends were cut back, 6 bases at V and 2 bases at J, with 11 bases in the middle. The CDR3 sequence is 12 residues long. Germline V CDR1 and CDR2: SQVTM, ANQGSEA. For the CDR3, the DNA is TGCAGCGTCTTGACAGGCACCTACGAGCAGTACTTC. Protein product: CSVLTGTYEQYF.

The rearrangement uses TRBV28 and TRBJ2-5; the D gene is possibly TRBD1 (5 bases). This CDR3 spans 14 amino acids. Germline V gene data show CDR1 as MDHEN and CDR2 as SYDVKM. V was clipped by 5 bases and J by 4 bases, with 14 bases between them. CDR3 in DNA: TGTGCCAGCAGTCTGCAGACAGTGACAGAGACCCAGTACTTC. This translates into CASSLQTVTETQYF.

This chain uses TRBV13 with TRBJ1-2; D may be TRBD1 (5 bases). The CDR3 has 15 amino acids. With 2 bases removed from V and 8 bases from J, the gap between germline ends came to 18 bases. Germline-derived CDR1 and CDR2 are PRHDT and FYEKMQ (reference sequence). The CDR3 DNA follows: TGTGCCAGCAGCTTACAAGGGGCGGGGGATTCGGGCTACACCTTC. Translating it yields CASSLQGAGDSGYTF.

This clone was seen only once. The rearrangement uses TRBV19 and TRBJ2-7; TRBD1 matches 8 bases. V lost 4 bases and J lost 0; bases outside the gene matches: 8. This CDR3 comprises 16 residues. Germline V gene sequence: CDR1 LNHDA, CDR2 SQIVND (reference sequence). CDR3 coding DNA: TGTGCCAGTAGTACCCGGACAGGGAAGAGCTCCTACGAGCAGTACTTC. Protein: CASSTRTGKSSYEQYF. Looking up the rest from reference TRBV19 and TRBJ2-7 gives the full variable domain: DGGITQSPKYLFRKEGQNVTLSCEQNLNHDAMYWYRQDPGQGLRLIYYSQIVNDFQKGDIAEGYSVSREKKESFPLTVTSAQKNPTAFYLCASSTRTGKSSYEQYFGPGTRLTVT.

This clone was counted ten times or more. V gene TRBV27 combines with J gene TRBJ2-5, with a weak D call TRBD1 (5 bases). In germline, CDR1 is MNHEY, CDR2 SMNVEV (reference sequence). V dropped 5 bases and J dropped 6 bases, with 13 bases sitting between them. This CDR3 region has 13 residues. CDR3 sequence reads: CASSLGLVQTQYF. In DNA, the CDR3 is TGTGCCAGCAGTCTGGGGCTCGTGCAGACCCAGTACTTC.

The rearrangement joins TRBV5-8 to TRBJ2-1; possible D gene TRBD1, 6 bases. There are 15 residues in the CDR3. Trimming removed 2 bases from V and 4 bases from J, with 13 bases in between. Germline assignment: CDR1 SGHTS and CDR2 YDEGEE. The CDR3 sequence is CASSLHRDPYNEQFF. In nucleotides, the CDR3 is TGTGCCAGCAGCTTACACAGGGACCCTTACAATGAGCAGTTCTTC. Full variable domain (outside the CDR3, taken from reference TRBV5-8 and TRBJ2-1): EAGVTQSPTHLIKTRGQQATLRCSPISGHTSVYWYQQALGLGLQFLLWYDEGEERNRGNFPPRFSGRQFPNYSSELNVNALELEDSALYLCASSLHRDPYNEQFFGPGTRLTVL.

The gene calls are TRBV27 and TRBJ2-5, with D maybe TRBD2 (7 bases). CDR1 and CDR2 (germline): MNHEY, SMNVEV (reference sequence). V lost 3 bases and J 2 bases, leaving 13 bases between the germline ends. This CDR3 spans 15 amino acids. The DNA of the CDR3 is TGTGCCAGCAGTTTGGCAGGGAGGGGGCAAGAGACCCAGTACTTC. It codes for CASSLAGRGQETQYF.

This chain joins TRBV19 and TRBJ2-1, with D uncertain. V shed 5 bases and J shed 4 bases, with 12 bases lying between them. This CDR3 is 14 amino acids long. CDR1 and CDR2 (germline): LNHDA, SQIVND (reference sequence). This chain's CDR3 is CASSPPTEYNEQFF. The CDR3 bases are TGTGCCAGTAGTCCCCCAACAGAGTACAATGAGCAGTTCTTC.

This rearrangement joins TRBV30 to TRBJ2-5; either TRBD1 or TRBD2 may supply D (6 bases each). The J call could be wrong; TRBJ2-7 is a better fit for the DNA end. The CDR3 runs to 14 residues. CDR1 and CDR2 from the germline V gene are GTSNPN and SVGIG (reference sequence). The CDR3 DNA reads TGTGCCTGGATGGATCAGGGGAGGCTCTACGAGCAGTACTTC. As protein: CAWMDQGRLYEQYF.

The chain uses TRBV30 and TRBJ2-7; D unclear. This CDR3 is 14 amino acids long. V was pared by 5 bases and J by 2 bases, with 16 bases between. CDR1 GTSNPN and CDR2 SVGIG come from the germline V gene (reference sequence). DNA for the CDR3: TGTGCCTGGTCCACGACGCGAGGTGCCTACGAGCAGTACTTC. Protein sequence: CAWSTTRGAYEQYF.

This chain joins TRBV29-1 and TRBJ1-1, with unresolved D. CDR3 length: 13 amino acids. V was cut by 6 bases and J by 1 base, with 12 bases left in between. The germline CDR1 and CDR2 sequences are SQVTM and ANQGSEA. The CDR3 region has the DNA TGCAGCGTCCTAGGCCCCGAGAACACTGAAGCTTTCTTT. This sequence encodes CSVLGPENTEAFF.

This chain links TRBV16 with TRBJ2-2; D gene uncertain. V shed 0 bases and J shed 3 bases, with 5 bases lying between them. There are 14 residues in the CDR3. CDR1 is KGHSY and CDR2 is FQNENV in the germline V gene. CDR3 residues: CASSQSADTGELFF. In nucleotides, the CDR3 is TGTGCCAGCAGCCAATCGGCAGACACCGGGGAGCTGTTTTTT.